Sequencing of this T cell receptor (beta chain) was carried out in a study of shared clonotypes between healthy human individuals. CDR3 length equals 14 residues. Trimming removed 0 bases at V and 0 bases at J, with 5 bases between. Germline V lookup: CDR1 SGDLS, CDR2 YYNGEE. Sequencing was performed with immunoSEQ multiplex PCR; in TCRdb, only in-frame clones are kept and a portion is missing. This table holds about 480,000 clones, around 79% found once. Every one of the donors was a Caucasian adult that lived in Nashville, Tennessee. The sequenced material came from PBMCs. The TCR comes from a woman between 35 and 50 years old in good health. Some clones in this sample may be carry-over from other donors' samples. The chain joins TRBV9 to TRBJ2-3, with D possibly being TRBD1 (5 bases). CDR3 nucleotides: TGTGCCAGCAGCGTAGGACAGAGCACAGATACGCAGTATTTT. It codes for CASSVGQSTDTQYF.